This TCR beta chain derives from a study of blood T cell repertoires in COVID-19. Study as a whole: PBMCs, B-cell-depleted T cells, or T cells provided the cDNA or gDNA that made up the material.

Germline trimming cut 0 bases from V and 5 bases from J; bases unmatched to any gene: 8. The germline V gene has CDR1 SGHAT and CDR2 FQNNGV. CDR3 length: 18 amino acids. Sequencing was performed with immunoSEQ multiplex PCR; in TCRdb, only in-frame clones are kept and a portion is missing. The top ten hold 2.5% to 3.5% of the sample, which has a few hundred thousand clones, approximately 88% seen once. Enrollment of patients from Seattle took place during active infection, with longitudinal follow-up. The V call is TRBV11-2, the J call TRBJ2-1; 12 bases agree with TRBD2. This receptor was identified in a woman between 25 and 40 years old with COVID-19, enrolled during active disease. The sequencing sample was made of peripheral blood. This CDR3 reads CASSLEFSTSGSNNEQFF. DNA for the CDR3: TGTGCCAGCAGCTTAGAGTTCTCGACTAGCGGGAGTAACAATGAGCAGTTCTTC.